This T cell receptor beta chain was captured in a study of T cell responses to AZD1222 COVID-19 vaccine. Study-wide points: The number of AZD1222 recipients seropositive at baseline was only five to seven. The sample set comprised mostly white British donors with more females, and clonal diversity was possibly underestimated. Vaccine-related CD4 TCRs covered spike, predominating at 160-218 and 743-854.

In regard to this clone: No antigen is known for it.

The table came from immunoSEQ multiplex PCR; TCRdb's copy has only in-frame clones and leaves some out. In the table there are around 26,000 clones, over 75% of which are singletons. Second doses at about 4 or about 12 weeks were pooled. This receptor was obtained from an adult who received the AZD1222 COVID-19 vaccine. Sample: peripheral blood, taken 28 days after the second AZD1222 dose.

CDR3 region: CASGLGVEQFF. CDR3 nucleotides: TGTGCTAGTGGTTTGGGTGTTGAGCAGTTCTTC. This chain links TRBV12-5 with TRBJ2-1; no clear D. CDR3 size: 11 residues. CDR1 is LGHNT, CDR2 FRNRAP, per germline. V was shortened by 1 base and J by 9 bases, with 4 bases between the two germline ends.